The 17 T cell receptor beta chains below come from one sample, sequenced in a study of blood T cell repertoires in COVID-19. Only in-frame clones appear in the TCRdb table, and some are missing; sequencing was by immunoSEQ multiplex PCR. The sample includes a few hundred thousand clones, roughly 86% of them seen just once. The specimen sequenced was peripheral blood. The source is a middle-aged man who had recovered from COVID-19.

V is TRBV20-1 and J is TRBJ1-4; 9 nucleotides align to TRBD1. V lost 5 bases, J lost 12 bases, and 4 bases stayed unmatched. Germline V CDR1 and CDR2: DFQATT, SNEGSKA (reference sequence). There are 11 residues in the CDR3. Here the CDR3 reads CSARRDRELFF. The DNA for the CDR3 is TGCAGTGCTCGAAGGGACAGGGAACTGTTTTTT.

The rearrangement links TRBV4-2 to TRBJ2-1, with D unresolved. Germline V lookup: CDR1 LGHNA, CDR2 YNFKEQ. Trimming removed 0 bases at V and 4 bases at J, with 10 bases between. This CDR3 comprises 15 residues. CDR3 residues: CASSQDPIEYNEQFF. CDR3 nucleotides: TGTGCCAGCAGCCAAGATCCCATAGAATACAATGAGCAGTTCTTC.

The V gene is TRBV5-6, the J gene TRBJ2-6; 12 bases are shared with TRBD2. J was trimmed by 3 bases and V by 4 bases; bases with no gene match: 8. Germline CDR1 reads SGHDT; CDR2 reads YYEEEE. The CDR3 is 18 amino acids. CDR3 region: CASSGLAGTRRGANVLTF. CDR3 nucleotide sequence: TGTGCCAGCAGCGGACTAGCGGGGACGAGGCGTGGGGCCAACGTCCTGACTTTC. Based on the CDR3 plus reference TRBV5-6 and TRBJ2-6, the full variable domain is DAGVTQSPTHLIKTRGQQVTLRCSPKSGHDTVSWYQQALGQGPQFIFQYYEEEERQRGNFPDRFSGHQFPNYSSELNVNALLLGDSALYLCASSGLAGTRRGANVLTFGAGSRLTVL.

This clone was seen a handful of times. This chain links TRBV30 with TRBJ1-3; possible D gene TRBD1, 5 bases. This CDR3 is 14 amino acids long. V lost 4 bases to trimming and J lost 0 bases, with 10 bases between them. The germline V gene encodes CDR1 GTSNPN and CDR2 SVGIG (reference sequence). CDR3 in DNA: TGTGCCTGGATTCGGGGGGGCTCTGGAAACACCATATATTTT. Protein: CAWIRGGSGNTIYF.

The gene calls are TRBV19 and TRBJ2-3; 7 nucleotides align to TRBD1. V gave up 6 bases and J gave up 4 bases; unmatched junction bases: 10. The CDR3 consists of 15 residues. Germline loops: CDR1 LNHDA, CDR2 SQIVND (reference sequence). The CDR3 protein is CASSETGTLPDTQYF. CDR3 bases: TGTGCCAGTAGCGAGACAGGGACCCTTCCAGATACGCAGTATTTT.

The rearrangement joins TRBV18 to TRBJ2-7; 9 bases are a match to TRBD1. V was pared by 6 bases and J by 5 bases, with 2 bases of the junction left unmatched. This CDR3 spans 12 amino acids. Germline CDR1 KGHSH, CDR2 LQKENI. CDR3 in amino acids: CASSGDRDEQYF. CDR3 sequence (DNA): TGTGCCAGCTCGGGGGACAGGGACGAGCAGTACTTC.

V and J are TRBV7-2 and TRBJ1-3; tentative D call: TRBD1 (6 bases). Germline CDR1 and CDR2: SGHTA and FQGNSA. Trimming shortened V by 5 bases and J by 0 bases, and 17 bases separated the two germline ends. This CDR3 has 17 amino acids. This CDR3 is CASSPTQGLTSGNTIYF. The CDR3 region has the DNA TGTGCCAGCAGCCCGACACAGGGCCTCACCTCTGGAAACACCATATATTTT. Supplemented by reference TRBV7-2 and TRBJ1-3, the full variable domain reads GAGVSQSPSNKVTEKGKDVELRCDPISGHTALYWYRQSLGQGLEFLIYFQGNSAPDKSGLPSDRFSAERTGGSVSTLTIQRTQQEDSAVYLCASSPTQGLTSGNTIYFGEGSWLTVV.

The rearrangement links TRBV6-4 to TRBJ2-2; 10 nucleotides agree with TRBD1. Germline CDR1 MRHNA, CDR2 SNTAGT. The CDR3 has 16 residues. The V gene end was trimmed by 2 bases and the J gene end by 0 bases; junction bases not matched to a gene: 0. The DNA for the CDR3 is TGTGCCAGCAGTGACGGGACAGGGGCGAACACCGGGGAGCTGTTTTTT. Translation: CASSDGTGANTGELFF.

In its sample, this clone was seen once. V usage is TRBV18 and J usage is TRBJ2-2, with D hard to call. In germline, CDR1 is KGHSH, CDR2 LQKENI. With 2 bases removed from V and 0 bases from J, the gap between germline ends came to 10 bases. This CDR3 is 16 amino acids long. This CDR3 is CASSPVKAANTGELFF. CDR3 bases: TGTGCCAGCTCACCAGTTAAAGCCGCGAACACCGGGGAGCTGTTTTTT.

V gene TRBV5-1 combines with J gene TRBJ2-5; the match to TRBD2 covers 11 bases. With V trimmed by 6 bases and J by 10 bases, 17 bases remained unmatched. Germline lookup yields CDR1 SGHRS and CDR2 YFSETQ. CDR3 size: 16 residues. CDR3: CASTGSTSGGPGGQYF. CDR3 nucleotides: TGCGCCAGCACGGGCTCAACTAGCGGGGGACCAGGGGGCCAGTACTTC.

The gene calls are TRBV6-5 and TRBJ1-5; 10 nucleotides agree with TRBD1. Unmatched junction bases numbered 6, after V lost 10 bases and J lost 0 bases. The CDR3 extends over 15 amino acids. Germline CDR1 is MNHEY and CDR2 is SVGAGI. CDR3 sequence: CATRQGADSNQPQHF. The CDR3 DNA follows: TGTGCCACCAGACAGGGGGCCGATAGCAATCAGCCCCAGCATTTT.

The gene calls are TRBV5-1 and TRBJ2-2; perhaps TRBD2 as D (5 bases). The V end lost 2 bases, the J end lost 5 bases, and 10 bases lay between the germline ends. This CDR3 comprises 14 residues. Germline V CDR1 and CDR2: SGHRS, YFSETQ. The CDR3 DNA sequence: TGCGCCAGCAGCTTTAGCGACAATACCGGGGAGCTGTTTTTT. Translation: CASSFSDNTGELFF. The whole variable domain, remainder taken from reference TRBV5-1 and TRBJ2-2, is KAGVTQTPRYLIKTRGQQVTLSCSPISGHRSVSWYQQTPGQGLQFLFEYFSETQRNKGNFPGRFSGRQFSNSRSEMNVSTLELGDSALYLCASSFSDNTGELFFGEGSRLTVL.

The chain carries TRBV9 and TRBJ2-3; 11 bases map to TRBD1. Losses at the gene ends were 4 bases for V and 5 bases for J; bases not matched to a gene: 9. Germline CDR1 SGDLS, CDR2 YYNGEE. The CDR3 runs 16 residues. CDR3: CASSPRTGGEGDTQYF. The CDR3, as DNA: TGTGCCAGCAGCCCGAGGACAGGGGGCGAAGGAGATACGCAGTATTTT.

J is TRBJ1-5 and V is TRBV5-5, with D uncertain. V was pared by 4 bases and J by 9 bases, with 17 bases between. Per germline, CDR1 SGHKS and CDR2 YYEKEE (reference sequence). CDR3 length: 14 amino acids. CDR3 coding DNA: TGTGCCAGCAGCGTATTCGCAGGCGTGTGGCCCCAGCATTTT. Translated, it gives CASSVFAGVWPQHF.

This clone was counted only a few times. The chain links TRBV11-2 to TRBJ2-7; TRBD1 agrees at 7 bases. Germline CDR1 reads SGHAT; CDR2 reads FQNNGV. The CDR3 consists of 15 residues. V shed 5 bases and J 6 bases; nucleotides not matched to a gene: 13. The CDR3 DNA is TGTGCCAGCAGCCTTACTAGACAGGGATGGGTCGAGCAGTACTTC. Protein sequence: CASSLTRQGWVEQYF.

This clone was observed once. This chain links TRBV24-1 with TRBJ2-1; D unclear. Per germline, CDR1 KGHDR and CDR2 SFDVKD. The V end lost 7 bases, the J end lost 8 bases, and 11 bases lay between the germline ends. This CDR3 region has 12 residues. CDR3 in DNA: TGTGCCACCAGCACCGATGGCCATGAGCAGTTCTTC. It is translated as CATSTDGHEQFF.

The chain recombines TRBV9 with TRBJ2-1; D possibly corresponds to TRBD2 (5 bases). CDR1 is SGDLS, CDR2 YYNGEE, per germline. V lost 7 bases and J 6 bases, leaving 8 bases between the germline ends. The CDR3 runs 11 residues. The chain's CDR3 is CASGSGNEQFF. CDR3 bases: TGTGCCAGCGGGAGTGGCAATGAGCAGTTCTTC. Full variable domain (remainder filled in from reference TRBV9 and TRBJ2-1): DSGVTQTPKHLITATGQRVTLRCSPRSGDLSVYWYQQSLDQGLQFLIQYYNGEERAKGNILERFSAQQFPDLHSELNLSSLELGDSALYFCASGSGNEQFFGPGTRLTVL.